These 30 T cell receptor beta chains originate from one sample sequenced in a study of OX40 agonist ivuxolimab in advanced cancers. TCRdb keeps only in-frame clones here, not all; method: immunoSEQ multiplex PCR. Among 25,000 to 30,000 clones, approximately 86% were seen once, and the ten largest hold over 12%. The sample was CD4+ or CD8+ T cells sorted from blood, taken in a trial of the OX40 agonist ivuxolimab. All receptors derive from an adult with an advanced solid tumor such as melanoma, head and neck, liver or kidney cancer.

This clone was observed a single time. CDR3 bases: TGCGCCAGCAGCCCGGGACACCGGACTTGGGAGCTGTTTTTT. Amino acid sequence: CASSPGHRTWELFF. The chain couples TRBV5-1 to TRBJ2-2; maybe TRBD1 (6 bases). This CDR3 is 14 amino acids long. The germline V gene has CDR1 SGHRS and CDR2 YFSETQ. V lost 4 bases to trimming and J lost 9 bases, with 16 bases between them.

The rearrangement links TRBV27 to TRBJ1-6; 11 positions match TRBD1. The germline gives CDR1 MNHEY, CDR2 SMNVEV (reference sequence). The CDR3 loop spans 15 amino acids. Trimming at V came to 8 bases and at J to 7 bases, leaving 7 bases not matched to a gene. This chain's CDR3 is CASGSGQGVNSPLHF. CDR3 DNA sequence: TGTGCCAGCGGATCGGGACAGGGGGTCAATTCACCCCTCCACTTT.

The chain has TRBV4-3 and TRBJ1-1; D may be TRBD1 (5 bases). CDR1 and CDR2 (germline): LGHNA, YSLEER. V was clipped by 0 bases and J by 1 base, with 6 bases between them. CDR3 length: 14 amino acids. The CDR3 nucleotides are TGCGCCAGCAGCCAAGATGGGGGGAACACTGAAGCTTTCTTT. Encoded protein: CASSQDGGNTEAFF.

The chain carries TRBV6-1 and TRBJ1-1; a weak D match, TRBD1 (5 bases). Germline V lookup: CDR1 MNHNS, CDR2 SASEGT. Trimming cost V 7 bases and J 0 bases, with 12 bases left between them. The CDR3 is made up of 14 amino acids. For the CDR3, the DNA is TGTGCCAGCAAAAGGAGGGGCTTGAACACTGAAGCTTTCTTT. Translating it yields CASKRRGLNTEAFF.

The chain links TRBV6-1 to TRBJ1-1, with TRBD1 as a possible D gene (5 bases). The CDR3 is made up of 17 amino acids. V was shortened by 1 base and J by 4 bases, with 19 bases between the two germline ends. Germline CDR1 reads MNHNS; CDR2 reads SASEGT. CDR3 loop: CASSEGGAYRRGTEAFF. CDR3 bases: TGTGCCAGCAGTGAAGGAGGGGCGTATAGGAGGGGCACTGAAGCTTTCTTT.

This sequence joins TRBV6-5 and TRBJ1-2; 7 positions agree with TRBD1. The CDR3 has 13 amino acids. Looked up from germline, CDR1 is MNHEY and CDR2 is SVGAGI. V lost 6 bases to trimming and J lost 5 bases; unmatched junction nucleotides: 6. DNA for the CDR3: TGTGCCAGCAGCCTAAACAGGGGATATGGCTACACCTTC. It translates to CASSLNRGYGYTF.

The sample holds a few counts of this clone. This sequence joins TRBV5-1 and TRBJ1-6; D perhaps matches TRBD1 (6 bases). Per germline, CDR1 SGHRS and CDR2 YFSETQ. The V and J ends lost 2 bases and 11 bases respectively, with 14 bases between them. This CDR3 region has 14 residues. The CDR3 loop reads CASSLSGAGAPLHF. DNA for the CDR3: TGCGCCAGCAGCTTATCAGGGGCAGGGGCACCCCTCCACTTT.

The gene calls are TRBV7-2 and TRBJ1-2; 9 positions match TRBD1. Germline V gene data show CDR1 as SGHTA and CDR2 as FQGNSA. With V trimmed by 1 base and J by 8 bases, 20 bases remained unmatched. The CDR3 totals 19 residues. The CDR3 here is CASSLELRDRVLYSRGYTF. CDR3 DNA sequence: TGTGCCAGCAGCTTAGAATTGAGGGACAGGGTTTTGTATTCGCGCGGCTACACCTTC.

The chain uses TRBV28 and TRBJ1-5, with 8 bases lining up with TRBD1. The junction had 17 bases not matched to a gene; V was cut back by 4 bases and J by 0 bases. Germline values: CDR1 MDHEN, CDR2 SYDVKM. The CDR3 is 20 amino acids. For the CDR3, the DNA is TGTGCCAGCAGTTCCCCTCTGCTGGGGACAGGAGATAATAGCAATCAGCCCCAGCATTTT. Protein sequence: CASSSPLLGTGDNSNQPQHF.

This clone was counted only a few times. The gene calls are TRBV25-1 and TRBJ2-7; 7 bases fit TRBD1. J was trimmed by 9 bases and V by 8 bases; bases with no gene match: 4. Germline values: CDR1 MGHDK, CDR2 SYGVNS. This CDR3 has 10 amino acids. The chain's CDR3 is CASSGQVQYF. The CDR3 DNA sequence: TGTGCCAGCTCAGGACAGGTGCAGTACTTC.

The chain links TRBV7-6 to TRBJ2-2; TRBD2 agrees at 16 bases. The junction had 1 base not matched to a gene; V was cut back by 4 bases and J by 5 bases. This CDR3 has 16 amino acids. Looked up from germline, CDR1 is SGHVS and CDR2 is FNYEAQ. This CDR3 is CASSWGLAGGTGELFF. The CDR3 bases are TGTGCCAGCAGCTGGGGACTAGCGGGAGGGACCGGGGAGCTGTTTTTT.

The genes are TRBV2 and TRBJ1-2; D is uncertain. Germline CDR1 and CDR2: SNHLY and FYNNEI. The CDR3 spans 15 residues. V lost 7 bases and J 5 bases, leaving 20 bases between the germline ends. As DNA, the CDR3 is TGTGCCAGCAAGGTCGCTTCTGCGCCTGCATATGGCTACACCTTC. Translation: CASKVASAPAYGYTF. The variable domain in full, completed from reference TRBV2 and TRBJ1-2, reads EPEVTQTPSHQVTQMGQEVILRCVPISNHLYFYWYRQILGQKVEFLVSFYNNEISEKSEIFDDQFSVERPDGSNFTLKIRSTKLEDSAMYFCASKVASAPAYGYTFGSGTRLTVV.

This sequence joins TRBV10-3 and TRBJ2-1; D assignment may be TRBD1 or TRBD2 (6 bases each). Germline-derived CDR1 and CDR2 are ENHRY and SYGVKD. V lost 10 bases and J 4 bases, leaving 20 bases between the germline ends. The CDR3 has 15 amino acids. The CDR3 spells CATETTGALYNEQFF. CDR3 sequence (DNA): TGTGCCACCGAAACAACGGGGGCCCTATACAATGAGCAGTTCTTC.

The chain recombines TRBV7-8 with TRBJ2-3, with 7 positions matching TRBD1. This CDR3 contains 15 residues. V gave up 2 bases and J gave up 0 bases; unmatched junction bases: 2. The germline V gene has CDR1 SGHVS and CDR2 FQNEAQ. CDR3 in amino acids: CASSLRGRSTDTQYF. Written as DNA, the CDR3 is TGTGCCAGCAGCTTAAGGGGGCGTAGCACAGATACGCAGTATTTT.

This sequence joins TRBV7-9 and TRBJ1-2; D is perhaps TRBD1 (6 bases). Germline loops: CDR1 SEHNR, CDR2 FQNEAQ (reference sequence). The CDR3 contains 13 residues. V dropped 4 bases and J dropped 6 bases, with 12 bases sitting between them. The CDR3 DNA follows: TGTGCCAGCAGCTCCCTCGACAGGAATGGCTACACCTTC. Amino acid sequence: CASSSLDRNGYTF.

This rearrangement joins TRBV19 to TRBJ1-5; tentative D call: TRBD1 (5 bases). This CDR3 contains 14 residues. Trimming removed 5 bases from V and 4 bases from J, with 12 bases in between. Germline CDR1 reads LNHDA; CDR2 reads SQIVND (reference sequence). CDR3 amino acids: CASSPGTGNQPQHF. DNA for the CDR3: TGTGCCAGTAGTCCCGGGACGGGGAATCAGCCCCAGCATTTT.

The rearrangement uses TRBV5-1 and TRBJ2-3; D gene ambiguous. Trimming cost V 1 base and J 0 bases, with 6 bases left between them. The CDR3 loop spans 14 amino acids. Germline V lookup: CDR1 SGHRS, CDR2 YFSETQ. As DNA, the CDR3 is TGCGCCAGCAGCTTGTTGATGAGCACAGATACGCAGTATTTT. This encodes CASSLLMSTDTQYF.

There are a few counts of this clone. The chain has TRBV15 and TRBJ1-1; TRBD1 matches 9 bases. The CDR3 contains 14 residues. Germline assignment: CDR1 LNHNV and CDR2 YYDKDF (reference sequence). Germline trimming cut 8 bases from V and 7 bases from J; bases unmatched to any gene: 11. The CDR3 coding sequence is TGTGCCACCCTTTCCGGGACAGGGAGTGGTGAAGCTTTCTTT. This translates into CATLSGTGSGEAFF.

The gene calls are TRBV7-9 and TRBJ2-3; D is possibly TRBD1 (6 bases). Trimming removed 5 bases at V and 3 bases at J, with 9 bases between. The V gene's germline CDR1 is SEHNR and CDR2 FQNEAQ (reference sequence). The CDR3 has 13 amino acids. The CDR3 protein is CASSRTGTDTQYF. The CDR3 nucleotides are TGTGCCAGCAGCCGAACAGGGACAGATACGCAGTATTTT.

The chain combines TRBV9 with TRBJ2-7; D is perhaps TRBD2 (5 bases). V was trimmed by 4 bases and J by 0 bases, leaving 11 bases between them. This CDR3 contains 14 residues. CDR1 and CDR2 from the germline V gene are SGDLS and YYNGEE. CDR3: CASSHGESSYEQYF. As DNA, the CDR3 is TGTGCCAGCAGCCATGGGGAGAGCTCCTACGAGCAGTACTTC.

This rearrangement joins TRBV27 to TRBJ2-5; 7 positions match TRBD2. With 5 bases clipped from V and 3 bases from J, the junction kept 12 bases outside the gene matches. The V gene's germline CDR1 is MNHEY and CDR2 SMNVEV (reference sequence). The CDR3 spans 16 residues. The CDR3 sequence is CASSVTPSGYEETQYF. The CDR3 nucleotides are TGTGCCAGCAGTGTGACGCCTAGCGGTTACGAAGAGACCCAGTACTTC.

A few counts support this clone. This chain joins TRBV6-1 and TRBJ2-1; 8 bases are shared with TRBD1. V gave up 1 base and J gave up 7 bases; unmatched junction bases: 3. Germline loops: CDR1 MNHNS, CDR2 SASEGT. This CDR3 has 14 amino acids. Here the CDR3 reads CASSEDRGWNEQFF. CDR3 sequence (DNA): TGTGCCAGCAGTGAAGACAGGGGGTGGAATGAGCAGTTCTTC.

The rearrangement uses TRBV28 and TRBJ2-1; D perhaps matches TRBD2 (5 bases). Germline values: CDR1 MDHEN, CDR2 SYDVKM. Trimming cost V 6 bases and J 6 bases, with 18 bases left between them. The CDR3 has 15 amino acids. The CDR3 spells CASSPLDHRGNEQFF. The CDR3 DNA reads TGTGCCAGCAGCCCCCTGGATCACCGGGGCAATGAGCAGTTCTTC.

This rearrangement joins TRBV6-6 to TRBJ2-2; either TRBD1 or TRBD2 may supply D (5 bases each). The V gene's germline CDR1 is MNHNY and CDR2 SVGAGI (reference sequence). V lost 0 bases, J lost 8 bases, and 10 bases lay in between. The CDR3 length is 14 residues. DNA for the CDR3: TGTGCCAGCAGTTACTCGTGGGGGTCTGGGGAGCTGTTTTTT. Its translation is CASSYSWGSGELFF.

The CDR3 sequence: CASSLGGTSGYSYEQYF. The DNA for the CDR3 is TGTGCCAGCAGCTTGGGGGGGACTAGCGGGTACTCCTACGAGCAGTACTTC. V usage is TRBV11-2 and J usage is TRBJ2-7; 12 nucleotides line up with TRBD2. CDR3 length equals 17 residues. V shed 3 bases and J 0 bases; nucleotides not matched to a gene: 6. Germline CDR1 SGHAT, CDR2 FQNNGV.

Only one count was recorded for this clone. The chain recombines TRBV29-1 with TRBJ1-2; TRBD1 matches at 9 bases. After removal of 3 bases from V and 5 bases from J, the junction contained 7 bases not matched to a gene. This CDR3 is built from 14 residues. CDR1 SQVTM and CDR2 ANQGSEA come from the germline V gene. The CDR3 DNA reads TGCAGCGTTGATTACAGGGGGCAAGGATATGGCTACACCTTC. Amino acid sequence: CSVDYRGQGYGYTF. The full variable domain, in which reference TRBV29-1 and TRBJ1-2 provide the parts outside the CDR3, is SAVISQKPSRDICQRGTSLTIQCQVDSQVTMMFWYRQQPGQSLTLIATANQGSEATYESGFVIDKFPISRPNLTFSTLTVSNMSPEDSSIYLCSVDYRGQGYGYTFGSGTRLTVV.

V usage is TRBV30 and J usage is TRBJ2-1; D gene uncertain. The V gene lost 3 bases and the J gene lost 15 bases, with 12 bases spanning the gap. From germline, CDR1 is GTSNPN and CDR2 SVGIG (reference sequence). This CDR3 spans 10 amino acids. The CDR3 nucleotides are TGTGCCTGGAGAGAAATCCATTGGTTCTTC. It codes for CAWREIHWFF.

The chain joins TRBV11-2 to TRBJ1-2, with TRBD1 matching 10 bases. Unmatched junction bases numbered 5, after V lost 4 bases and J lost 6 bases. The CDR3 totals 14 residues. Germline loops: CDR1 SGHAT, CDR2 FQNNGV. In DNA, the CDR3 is TGTGCCAGCAGCTCGACAGGGGGCGCGGATGGCTACACCTTC. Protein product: CASSSTGGADGYTF.

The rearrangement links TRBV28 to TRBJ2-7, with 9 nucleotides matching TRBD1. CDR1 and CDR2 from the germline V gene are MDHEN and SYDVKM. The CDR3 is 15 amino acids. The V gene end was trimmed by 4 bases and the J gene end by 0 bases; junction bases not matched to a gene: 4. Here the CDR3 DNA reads TGTGCCAGCAGTTCTGGGACAGGGACCTCCTACGAGCAGTACTTC. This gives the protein CASSSGTGTSYEQYF.

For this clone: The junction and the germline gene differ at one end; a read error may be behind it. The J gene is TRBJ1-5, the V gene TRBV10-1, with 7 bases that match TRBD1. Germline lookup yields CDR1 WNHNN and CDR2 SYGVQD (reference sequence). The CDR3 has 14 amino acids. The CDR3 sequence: CASSDRGDNRPQHF. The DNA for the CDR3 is TGCGCCAGCAGTGACAGGGGGGACAATCGGCCCCAGCATTTT.